This TCR beta chain comes out of a study of blood T cells in healthy people across ages. V lost 8 bases and J lost 0; bases outside the gene matches: 9. Germline CDR1 and CDR2: MDHEN and SYDVKM. CDR3 length: 15 residues. Together with a sample-barcoded 5' primer, a J-beta primer mix was included in a second PCR lasting about 7 to 11 cycles. Each cDNA molecule received a tag from a template-switch adaptor that had 12 random nucleotides. MiXCR, run by TCRdb on the 5' RACE reads, gives a single entry per CDR3 protein. This table has some 670,000 distinct CDR3 sequences, over 40% appearing once. Caucasian, healthy and from Russia, the donors were aged between 6 and 90. This clonotype was counted many times.

The J gene is TRBJ1-2, the V gene TRBV28; 7 bases line up with TRBD1. The TCR comes from an elderly woman in good health. Sequencing was carried out using blood. CDR3 in amino acids: CASVVQGRANYGYTF. The CDR3 DNA sequence: TGTGCCAGCGTAGTACAGGGGAGAGCTAACTATGGCTACACCTTC.